One and the same sample provided the 31 T cell receptor beta chains below, sequenced in a study of cytomegalovirus exposure and HLA in healthy donors. The primer mix had 60 Vbeta and 13 Jbeta primers. The assay was immunoSEQ multiplex PCR, and TCRdb's table has in-frame clones only and misses some. The data contain roughly 150,000 clones, around 80% of them singletons. Sequencing used PBMCs. Every receptor here comes from a young woman in good health and CMV-seronegative.

This clone was seen a few times. The chain has TRBV29-1 and TRBJ1-1; D not resolved. Germline-derived CDR1 and CDR2 are SQVTM and ANQGSEA. The CDR3 totals 11 residues. V was shortened by 8 bases and J by 1 base, with 8 bases between the two germline ends. The CDR3 DNA follows: TGCAGCTCTAGTAAGAACACTGAAGCTTTCTTT. Protein sequence: CSSSKNTEAFF.

V and J are TRBV6-1 and TRBJ1-2; 7 bases fit TRBD1. The V gene's germline CDR1 is MNHNS and CDR2 SASEGT. J lost 4 bases, V lost 10 bases, and 15 bases had no gene match. The CDR3 is 15 amino acids. This CDR3 reads CAMSRLGTARYGYTF. In nucleotides, the CDR3 is TGTGCCATGAGTCGCTTGGGGACAGCGCGCTATGGCTACACCTTC.

V usage is TRBV10-3 and J usage is TRBJ2-3; 11 bases are a match to TRBD1. In germline, CDR1 is ENHRY, CDR2 SYGVKD. The V and J ends lost 8 bases and 6 bases, in that order; junction bases with no gene match: 10. The CDR3 sequence is 15 residues long. The DNA for the CDR3 is TGTGCCATCTCGGGCAGGACAGGGGGCTTGGATACGCAGTATTTT. This translates into CAISGRTGGLDTQYF.

The V gene is TRBV19, the J gene TRBJ1-6, with 9 bases lining up with TRBD1. Germline assignment: CDR1 LNHDA and CDR2 SQIVND (reference sequence). Germline trimming cut 5 bases from V and 11 bases from J; bases unmatched to any gene: 7. This CDR3 spans 14 amino acids. CDR3 region: CASSAGQGTTPLHF. CDR3 DNA: TGTGCCAGTAGTGCCGGACAGGGGACCACACCCCTCCACTTT.

The CDR3 loop reads CAWSRSNQPQHF. In DNA form, the CDR3 reads TGTGCCTGGAGCCGGAGCAATCAGCCCCAGCATTTT. The chain uses TRBV30 and TRBJ1-5; D not resolved. Trimming shortened V by 3 bases and J by 1 base, and 4 bases separated the two germline ends. The CDR3 length is 12 residues. Germline CDR1 GTSNPN, CDR2 SVGIG (reference sequence).

The chain links TRBV15 to TRBJ1-2; TRBD1 is a possible D gene (5 bases). Deletions cut 1 base from V and 2 bases from J, with 8 bases between. The CDR3 consists of 14 residues. Germline V gene data show CDR1 as LNHNV and CDR2 as YYDKDF (reference sequence). CDR3: CATSRGAGNYGYTF. CDR3 DNA sequence: TGTGCCACCAGCAGAGGTGCAGGGAACTATGGCTACACCTTC.

The chain links TRBV5-1 to TRBJ1-4; D unresolved. The CDR3 length is 14 residues. Per the germline V gene, CDR1 is SGHRS and CDR2 is YFSETQ. V was shortened by 5 bases and J by 3 bases, with 11 bases between the two germline ends. CDR3 in DNA: TGCGCCAGCAGTCTCACAGCTTCTAATGAAAAACTGTTTTTT. It codes for CASSLTASNEKLFF.

J is TRBJ1-1 and V is TRBV19; D is ambiguous. The CDR3 length is 13 residues. The germline V gene encodes CDR1 LNHDA and CDR2 SQIVND (reference sequence). Trimming stripped 7 bases from V and 2 bases from J, with 11 bases between. The CDR3 region is CASTPGHNTEAFF. The CDR3 nucleotides read TGTGCCAGTACCCCGGGTCACAACACTGAAGCTTTCTTT. Looking up the rest from reference TRBV19 and TRBJ1-1 gives the full variable domain: DGGITQSPKYLFRKEGQNVTLSCEQNLNHDAMYWYRQDPGQGLRLIYYSQIVNDFQKGDIAEGYSVSREKKESFPLTVTSAQKNPTAFYLCASTPGHNTEAFFGQGTRLTVV.

The chain couples TRBV19 to TRBJ1-1, with D perhaps matching TRBD1 (5 bases). The CDR3 is 14 residues long. CDR1 is LNHDA and CDR2 is SQIVND in the germline V gene (reference sequence). Trimming took 2 bases from V and 4 from J, leaving 11 bases between them. The CDR3 protein is CASSIQGYGTEAFF. CDR3 sequence (DNA): TGTGCCAGTAGTATACAGGGTTACGGCACTGAAGCTTTCTTT.

The chain links TRBV29-1 to TRBJ2-1; the D gene is possibly TRBD2 (6 bases). CDR3 size: 15 residues. CDR1 SQVTM and CDR2 ANQGSEA come from the germline V gene. The V gene lost 5 bases and the J gene lost 0 bases, with 14 bases spanning the gap. In DNA, the CDR3 is TGCAGCGTTCCCGGGGCCGGGGGCTCCTACAATGAGCAGTTCTTC. It specifies CSVPGAGGSYNEQFF.

DNA of the CDR3: TGTGCCAGCGGCGACAGGGATGCTGGAAACACCATATATTTT. It translates to CASGDRDAGNTIYF. J is TRBJ1-3 and V is TRBV5-4, with TRBD1 matching 7 bases. V lost 7 bases and J lost 2; bases outside the gene matches: 6. This CDR3 is built from 14 residues. Germline CDR1 SGHNT, CDR2 YYREEE (reference sequence).

The chain has TRBV7-3 and TRBJ1-5; 8 bases are shared with TRBD1. CDR1 SGHTA and CDR2 FQGTGA come from the germline V gene. The ends lost 2 bases at V and 7 bases at J; junction bases unmatched: 1. The CDR3 runs 13 residues. The CDR3 here is CASSLDRGQPQHF. The CDR3 nucleotides are TGTGCCAGCAGCTTAGACAGGGGCCAGCCCCAGCATTTT.

The chain recombines TRBV5-1 with TRBJ1-2; the match to TRBD1 covers 7 bases. The V segment lost 5 bases and the J segment 5 bases; nucleotides outside the gene matches: 12. CDR3 length equals 15 residues. Per the germline V gene, CDR1 is SGHRS and CDR2 is YFSETQ. The CDR3 is CASRLDQGQRYGYTF. In DNA form, the CDR3 reads TGCGCCAGCAGACTAGACCAGGGACAGAGATATGGCTACACCTTC. The whole variable domain, remainder taken from reference TRBV5-1 and TRBJ1-2, is KAGVTQTPRYLIKTRGQQVTLSCSPISGHRSVSWYQQTPGQGLQFLFEYFSETQRNKGNFPGRFSGRQFSNSRSEMNVSTLELGDSALYLCASRLDQGQRYGYTFGSGTRLTVV.

The chain couples TRBV5-8 to TRBJ2-1, with 7 bases fitting TRBD1. The V gene's germline CDR1 is SGHTS and CDR2 YDEGEE. Unmatched junction bases numbered 6, after V lost 2 bases and J lost 1 base. The CDR3 runs 16 residues. The CDR3, as DNA: TGTGCCAGCAGCTTCCGCTACAGGGGTTCCTACAATGAGCAGTTCTTC. This gives the protein CASSFRYRGSYNEQFF.

V and J are TRBV5-6 and TRBJ1-1; 10 bases are shared with TRBD1. The CDR3 sequence is 15 residues long. Germline V CDR1 and CDR2: SGHDT, YYEEEE. The V segment lost 3 bases and the J segment 7 bases; nucleotides outside the gene matches: 9. The CDR3 reads CASSSMGQGPGEAFF. CDR3 in DNA: TGTGCCAGCAGCTCCATGGGACAGGGGCCGGGTGAAGCTTTCTTT.

V gene TRBV28 combines with J gene TRBJ1-6, with TRBD1 matching 7 bases. Trimming cost V 5 bases and J 5 bases; bases outside gene matches: 6. The germline V gene has CDR1 MDHEN and CDR2 SYDVKM. CDR3 length equals 15 residues. CDR3 sequence (DNA): TGTGCCAGCAGTACCTGGGGGACAGATAATTCACCCCTCCACTTT. Translating gives CASSTWGTDNSPLHF.

This clone has only a few counts. The gene calls are TRBV2 and TRBJ2-1; 8 bases line up with TRBD1. Looked up from germline, CDR1 is SNHLY and CDR2 is FYNNEI. J gave up 7 bases and V 7 bases, and 6 bases lay outside the gene matches. This CDR3 region has 13 residues. The CDR3 DNA reads as TGTGCCAGCATTTGGGACAGGTGGAATGAGCAGTTCTTC. Amino acid sequence: CASIWDRWNEQFF.

The chain couples TRBV18 to TRBJ1-6; a possible D gene is TRBD1 (5 bases). Germline V gene sequence: CDR1 KGHSH, CDR2 LQKENI. The CDR3 contains 17 residues. V was shortened by 2 bases and J by 7 bases, with 18 bases between the two germline ends. CDR3 bases: TGTGCCAGCTCACCAGGGGCACGGCGGGGAGCGAATTCACCCCTCCACTTT. Its protein product is CASSPGARRGANSPLHF.

The chain joins TRBV6-1 to TRBJ2-1; 8 bases fit TRBD2. With V trimmed by 6 bases and J by 5 bases, 9 bases remained unmatched. This CDR3 is built from 15 residues. Germline CDR1 and CDR2: MNHNS and SASEGT. For the CDR3, the DNA is TGTGCCAGCAGGGCCGGGGCTAGCGGGCACAATGAGCAGTTCTTC. Translating gives CASRAGASGHNEQFF.

The chain links TRBV10-1 to TRBJ1-3; D may be TRBD1 (6 bases). The CDR3 runs 13 residues. CDR1 is WNHNN, CDR2 SYGVQD, per germline (reference sequence). The ends were cut back, 6 bases at V and 1 base at J, with 7 bases in the middle. This chain's CDR3 is CASRQGSGNTIYF. The CDR3 nucleotides read TGCGCCAGCAGACAGGGATCTGGAAACACCATATATTTT.

The V call is TRBV6-1, the J call TRBJ1-1; possible D gene TRBD1, 5 bases. The V gene's germline CDR1 is MNHNS and CDR2 SASEGT. The CDR3 is made up of 13 amino acids. Trimming took off 6 bases at V and 4 bases at J, with 12 bases between the two ends. CDR3 nucleotides: TGTGCCAGCAGCCGGATTAGGGGCACTGAAGCTTTCTTT. It yields the protein CASSRIRGTEAFF.

The V and J genes are TRBV30 and TRBJ2-3; D may be TRBD1 (5 bases). Germline V CDR1 and CDR2: GTSNPN, SVGIG (reference sequence). The CDR3 sequence is 12 residues long. V was trimmed by 2 bases and J by 6 bases, leaving 9 bases between them. CDR3 loop: CAWSKTDDTQYF. The CDR3 coding sequence is TGTGCCTGGAGTAAGACAGACGATACGCAGTATTTT. Full variable domain (outside the CDR3, taken from reference TRBV30 and TRBJ2-3): SQTIHQWPATLVQPVGSPLSLECTVEGTSNPNLYWYRQAAGRGLQLLFYSVGIGQISSEVPQNLSASRPQDRQFILSSKKLLLSDSGFYLCAWSKTDDTQYFGPGTRLTVL.

This sequence joins TRBV5-4 and TRBJ2-3; 7 nucleotides match TRBD2. The V segment lost 5 bases and the J segment 4 bases; nucleotides outside the gene matches: 10. Germline V CDR1 and CDR2: SGHNT, YYREEE (reference sequence). This CDR3 is built from 15 residues. CDR3 bases: TGTGCCAGCAGTCTCGGACTAGTAGGGGCAGATACGCAGTATTTT. It specifies CASSLGLVGADTQYF.

The rearrangement uses TRBV5-1 and TRBJ1-4; D not certain. Germline CDR1 and CDR2: SGHRS and YFSETQ. Trimming removed 5 bases from V and 3 bases from J, with 14 bases in between. This CDR3 is 15 amino acids long. The CDR3 sequence is CASSRRPGPNEKLFF. CDR3 DNA sequence: TGCGCCAGCAGTCGCCGGCCAGGTCCTAATGAAAAACTGTTTTTT.

Points on this clone: One end of the junction is discordant with germline, which a read error may explain. V and J are TRBV7-8 and TRBJ1-5; the D is unclear. From germline, CDR1 is SGHVS and CDR2 FQNEAQ. The CDR3 extends over 15 amino acids. DNA of the CDR3: TGTACCAGCAGCCTCCGGGGTCCCTTGGGGCAGCCCCAGCATTTT. It specifies CTSSLRGPLGQPQHF. The whole variable domain, filled in from reference TRBV7-8 and TRBJ1-5, reads GAGVSQSPRYKVAKRGQDVALRCDPISGHVSLFWYQQALGQGPEFLTYFQNEAQLDKSGLPSDRFFAERPEGSVSTLKIQRTQQEDSAVYLCTSSLRGPLGQPQHFGDGTRLSIL.

This clone has a single count. The V and J genes are TRBV5-8 and TRBJ2-7, with D possibly being TRBD2 (5 bases). V was shortened by 0 bases and J by 2 bases, with 18 bases between the two germline ends. This CDR3 region has 17 residues. Germline V gene data show CDR1 as SGHTS and CDR2 as YDEGEE. The CDR3 DNA reads as TGTGCCAGCAGCTTGGCCGGGATCACTTCCCAGCCCTACGAGCAGTACTTC. This encodes CASSLAGITSQPYEQYF.

The gene calls are TRBV2 and TRBJ1-1; D might be TRBD1 (5 bases). Germline V CDR1 and CDR2: SNHLY, FYNNEI. V lost 7 bases to trimming and J lost 6 bases, with 12 bases between them. The CDR3 runs 12 residues. This CDR3 reads CASKGLGAEAFF. CDR3 DNA sequence: TGTGCCAGCAAGGGACTAGGCGCTGAAGCTTTCTTT.

This clone showed up just a few times. The chain links TRBV28 to TRBJ2-7, with a possible D match to TRBD1 (6 bases). Trimming shortened V by 5 bases and J by 7 bases, and 18 bases separated the two germline ends. Germline assignment: CDR1 MDHEN and CDR2 SYDVKM. This CDR3 has 14 residues. The CDR3 protein is CASSPRDTPREQYF. The DNA of the CDR3 is TGTGCCAGCAGTCCCCGGGACACCCCTAGGGAGCAGTACTTC.

This rearrangement joins TRBV4-2 to TRBJ2-1; 15 bases agree with TRBD2. CDR3 length equals 21 residues. CDR1 is LGHNA, CDR2 YNFKEQ, per germline. The junction had 9 bases not matched to a gene; V was cut back by 0 bases and J by 0 bases. In nucleotides, the CDR3 is TGTGCCAGCAGCCAAGAGACGTCCGGGACTAGCGGGGGGATCTCCTACAATGAGCAGTTCTTC. Translated, it gives CASSQETSGTSGGISYNEQFF.

The CDR3 protein is CASSRRQLYQPQHF. CDR3 nucleotides: TGTGCCAGCAGTAGGCGGCAATTATATCAGCCCCAGCATTTT. The chain employs TRBV28 and TRBJ1-5; D is unclear. This CDR3 has 14 amino acids. Trimming cost V 5 bases and J 5 bases, with 13 bases left between them. Germline loops: CDR1 MDHEN, CDR2 SYDVKM.

CDR3 bases: TGTGCCAGCAGCTTTCCGGGTTCTAGCACAGATACGCAGTATTTT. Translation gives CASSFPGSSTDTQYF. The rearrangement uses TRBV7-9 and TRBJ2-3; D remains ambiguous. V was clipped by 3 bases and J by 0 bases, with 10 bases between them. The CDR3 is 15 residues long. Germline-derived CDR1 and CDR2 are SEHNR and FQNEAQ (reference sequence).